This TCR beta chain appears in the sequencing data of a study of T-cell reconstitution after alpha-beta-depleted transplantation in children. Unique molecular identifiers were incorporated into the prepared TCRbeta library. Each CDR3 protein is one row after TCRdb ran MiXCR on the PCR reads. The sample contains around 300,000 distinct CDR3 sequences, around a tenth of which appear only once. Findings and caveats of the study: Recipient T cells and thymic progenitors that survived were the source of the high TCRbeta diversity seen at day 60 in some patients. From newly produced T cells came most of the T-cell counts and diversity one year after transplant.

The germline V gene encodes CDR1 SQVTM and CDR2 ANQGSEA. The junction had 6 bases not matched to a gene; V was cut back by 5 bases and J by 6 bases. The CDR3 consists of 13 residues. There are many counts of this clonotype. The antigen is undetermined. V and J are TRBV29-1 and TRBJ2-7; 11 bases agree with TRBD2. This receptor was identified in a male patient between 2 and 15 years old who had a stem cell transplant for chronic granulomatous disease, so the T cells may come from the graft donor. This material consisted of peripheral blood, taken 180 days after TCRalphabeta/CD19-depleted stem cell transplant. For the CDR3, the DNA is TGCAGCGTTTTAGAACTAGCGGGAGCCGAGCAGTACTTC. Translation gives CSVLELAGAEQYF.